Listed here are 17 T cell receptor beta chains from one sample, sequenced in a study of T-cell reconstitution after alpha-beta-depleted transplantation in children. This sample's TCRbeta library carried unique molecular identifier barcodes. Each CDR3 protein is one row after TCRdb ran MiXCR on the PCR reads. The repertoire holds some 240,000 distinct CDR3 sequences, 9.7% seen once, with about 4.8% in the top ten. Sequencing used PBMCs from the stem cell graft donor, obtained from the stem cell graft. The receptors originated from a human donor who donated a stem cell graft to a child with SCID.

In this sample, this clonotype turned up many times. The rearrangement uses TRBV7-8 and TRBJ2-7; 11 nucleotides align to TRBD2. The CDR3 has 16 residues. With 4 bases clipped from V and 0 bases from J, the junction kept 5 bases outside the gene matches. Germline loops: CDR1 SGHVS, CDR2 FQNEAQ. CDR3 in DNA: TGTGCCAGCAGCTCGACTAGCGGGGACCTCTCCTACGAGCAGTACTTC. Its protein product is CASSSTSGDLSYEQYF.

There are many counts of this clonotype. In DNA form, the CDR3 reads TGCAGTGCTACCTTACTGGGGAACACCGGGGAGCTGTTTTTT. This codes for CSATLLGNTGELFF. The J gene is TRBJ2-2, the V gene TRBV20-1, with D hard to call. CDR1 is DFQATT, CDR2 SNEGSKA, per germline (reference sequence). The CDR3 extends over 14 amino acids. V lost 4 bases to trimming and J lost 1 base, with 10 bases between them.

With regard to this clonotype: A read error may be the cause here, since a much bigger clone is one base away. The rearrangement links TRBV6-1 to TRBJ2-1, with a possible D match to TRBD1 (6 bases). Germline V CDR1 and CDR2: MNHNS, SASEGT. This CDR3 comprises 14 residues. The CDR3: CASTPTGSCNEQFF. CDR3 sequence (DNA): TGTGCCAGCACCCCGACAGGCTCCTGCAATGAGCAGTTCTTC.

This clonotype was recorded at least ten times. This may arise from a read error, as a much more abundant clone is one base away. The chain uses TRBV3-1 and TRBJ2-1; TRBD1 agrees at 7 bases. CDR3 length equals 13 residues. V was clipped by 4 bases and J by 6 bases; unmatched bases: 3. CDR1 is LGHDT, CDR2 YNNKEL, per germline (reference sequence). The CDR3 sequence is CASSLTGVNEQFF. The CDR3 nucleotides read TGTGCCAGCAGCCTAACAGGGGTCAATGAGCAGTTCTTC.

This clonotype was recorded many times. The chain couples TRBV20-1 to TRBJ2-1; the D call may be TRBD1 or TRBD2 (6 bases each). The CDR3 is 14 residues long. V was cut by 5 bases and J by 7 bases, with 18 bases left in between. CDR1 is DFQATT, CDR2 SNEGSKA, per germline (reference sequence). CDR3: CSADHRTGRNEQFF. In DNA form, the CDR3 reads TGCAGTGCTGACCACAGAACAGGGAGGAATGAGCAGTTCTTC.

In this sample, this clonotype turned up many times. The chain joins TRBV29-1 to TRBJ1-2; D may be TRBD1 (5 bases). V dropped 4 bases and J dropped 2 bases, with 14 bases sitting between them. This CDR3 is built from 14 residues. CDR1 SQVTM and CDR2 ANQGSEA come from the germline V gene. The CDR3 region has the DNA TGCAGCGTTGGAGGGGACGGTATCAACTATGGCTACACCTTC. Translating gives CSVGGDGINYGYTF. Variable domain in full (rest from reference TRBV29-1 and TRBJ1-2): SAVISQKPSRDICQRGTSLTIQCQVDSQVTMMFWYRQQPGQSLTLIATANQGSEATYESGFVIDKFPISRPNLTFSTLTVSNMSPEDSSIYLCSVGGDGINYGYTFGSGTRLTVV.

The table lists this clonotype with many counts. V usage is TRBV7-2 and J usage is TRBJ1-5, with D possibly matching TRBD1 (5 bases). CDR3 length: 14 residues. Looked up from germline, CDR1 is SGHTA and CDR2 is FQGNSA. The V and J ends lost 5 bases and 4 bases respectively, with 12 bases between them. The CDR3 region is CASSVGASNQPQHF. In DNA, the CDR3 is TGTGCCAGCAGCGTAGGGGCCTCGAATCAGCCCCAGCATTTT.

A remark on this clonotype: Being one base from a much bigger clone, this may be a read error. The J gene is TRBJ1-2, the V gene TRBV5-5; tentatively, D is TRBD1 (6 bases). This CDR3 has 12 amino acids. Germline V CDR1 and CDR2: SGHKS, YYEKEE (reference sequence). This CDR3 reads CASSLFERGLHF. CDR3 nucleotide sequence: TGTGCCAGCAGCTTATTTGAGAGGGGGTTACACTTC.

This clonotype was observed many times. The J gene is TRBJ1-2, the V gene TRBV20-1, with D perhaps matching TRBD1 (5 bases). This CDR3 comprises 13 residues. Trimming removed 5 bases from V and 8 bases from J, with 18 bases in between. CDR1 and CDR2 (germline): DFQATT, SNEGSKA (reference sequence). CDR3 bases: TGCAGTGCTGGGGCCGCCAGGGACTCGGGCTACACCTTC. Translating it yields CSAGAARDSGYTF.

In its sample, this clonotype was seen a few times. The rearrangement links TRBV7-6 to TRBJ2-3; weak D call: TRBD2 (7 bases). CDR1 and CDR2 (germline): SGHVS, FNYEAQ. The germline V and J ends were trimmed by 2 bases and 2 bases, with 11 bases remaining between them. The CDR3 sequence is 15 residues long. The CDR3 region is CASSLRGAITDTQYF. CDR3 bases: TGTGCCAGCAGCTTACGGGGGGCCATCACAGATACGCAGTATTTT.

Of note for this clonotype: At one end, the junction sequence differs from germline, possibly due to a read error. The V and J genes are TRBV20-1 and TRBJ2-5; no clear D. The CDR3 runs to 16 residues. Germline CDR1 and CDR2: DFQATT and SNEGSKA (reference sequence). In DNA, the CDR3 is TGCTGTGCTAGGCTCCCGGGCCGCCGGTACCAAGAGACCCAGTACTTC. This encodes CCARLPGRRYQETQYF.

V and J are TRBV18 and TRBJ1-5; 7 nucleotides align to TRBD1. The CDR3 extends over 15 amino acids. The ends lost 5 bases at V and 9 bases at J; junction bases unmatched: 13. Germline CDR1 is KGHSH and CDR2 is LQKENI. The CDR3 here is CASSSGTERSRPQHF. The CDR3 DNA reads TGTGCCAGCTCATCCGGGACAGAGCGGAGTCGGCCCCAGCATTTT. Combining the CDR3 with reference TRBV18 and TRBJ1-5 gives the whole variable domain NAGVMQNPRHLVRRRGQEARLRCSPMKGHSHVYWYRQLPEEGLKFMVYLQKENIIDESGMPKERFSAEFPKEGPSILRIQQVVRGDSAAYFCASSSGTERSRPQHFGDGTRLSIL.

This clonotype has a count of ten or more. Here the CDR3 reads CASSRGGASDTQYF. CDR3 DNA: TGTGCCAGCAGCCGCGGGGGGGCTTCAGATACGCAGTATTTT. The chain recombines TRBV7-6 with TRBJ2-3; TRBD2 agrees at 9 bases. The CDR3 sequence is 14 residues long. Germline V CDR1 and CDR2: SGHVS, FNYEAQ. With V trimmed by 5 bases and J by 4 bases, 4 bases remained unmatched.

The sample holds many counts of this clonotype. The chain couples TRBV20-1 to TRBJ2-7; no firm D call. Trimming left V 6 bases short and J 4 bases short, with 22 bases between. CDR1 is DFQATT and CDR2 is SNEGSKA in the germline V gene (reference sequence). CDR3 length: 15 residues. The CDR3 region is CSARLGDGGFYEQYF. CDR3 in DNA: TGCAGTGCCCGTCTTGGAGACGGCGGATTTTACGAGCAGTACTTC.

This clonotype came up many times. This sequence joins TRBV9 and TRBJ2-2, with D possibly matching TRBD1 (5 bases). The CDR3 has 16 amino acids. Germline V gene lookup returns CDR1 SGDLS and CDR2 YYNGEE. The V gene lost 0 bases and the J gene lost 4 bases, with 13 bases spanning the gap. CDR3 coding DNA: TGTGCCAGCAGCGTAGTATCCAGGGCAAGCACCGGGGAGCTGTTTTTT. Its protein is CASSVVSRASTGELFF.

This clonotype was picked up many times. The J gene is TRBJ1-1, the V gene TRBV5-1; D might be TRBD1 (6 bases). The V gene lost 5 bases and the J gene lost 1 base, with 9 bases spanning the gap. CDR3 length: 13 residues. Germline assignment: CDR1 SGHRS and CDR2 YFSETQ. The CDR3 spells CASRDSRNTEAFF. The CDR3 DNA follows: TGCGCCAGCAGGGACAGCAGGAACACTGAAGCTTTCTTT.

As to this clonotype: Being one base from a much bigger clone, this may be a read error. As DNA, the CDR3 is TGTGCCAGCACACGGGCCACCCGTGAGCAGTACTTC. This translates into CASTRATREQYF. The chain carries TRBV11-2 and TRBJ2-7; D remains ambiguous. Germline V gene lookup returns CDR1 SGHAT and CDR2 FQNNGV. The CDR3 totals 12 residues. V was cut by 7 bases and J by 7 bases, with 14 bases left in between.